This record looks at one T cell receptor (beta chain) sequence and its context. This clonotype was detected ten times or more. The antigen it recognizes is unknown. No base quality values were provided; no much bigger clone lies one nucleotide off. TCRdb shows the sequencer as Illumina HiSeq 2500. TCR beta libraries were prepared by quantitative 5'-RACE with molecular barcodes. As for the original processing: To identify disease-linked TCR variants, a new computational method was used, one built on a probabilistic model of VDJ rearrangement. TCRdb applied fastp at Q25 and MiXCR to the public reads, then kept only in-frame beta chains. One record per CDR3 amino acid sequence lists the most common genes and DNA. It is TCRdb's table, rather than the study itself, that gives the V and J calls and clone size. This sample gives about 700,000 distinct CDR3 sequences in total; around a fifth of them show up just once. The ten largest clones take up around 19% of the sample.

The data originate from a study of CD8 T cells in ankylosing spondylitis (dated by TCRdb to 2017 to 2019). Background for the entire study: The study set out to find disease-linked TCR variants by profiling T cell receptor beta repertoires in ankylosing spondylitis patients and healthy donors. In total, the full study cohort was made up of 95 to 110 healthy donors and about two dozen ankylosing spondylitis patients. Peripheral blood samples were taken, and synovial fluid was additionally collected from ankylosing spondylitis patients. Results the study describes overall, beyond this receptor: Significant enrichment of the disease-linked clones was reported in matched synovial fluid samples from ankylosing spondylitis patients. Blood from ankylosing spondylitis patients appeared to be characterized by a TCR beta motif made up of seven or eight highly homologous amino acid variants. A CD8+ phenotype was shown by the disease-linked clones, which were found at relatively low frequencies in peripheral blood. Some motif variants were previously reported in synovial fluid and blood of reactive arthritis patients, suggesting common disease-initiation mechanisms.

CDR1 and CDR2, looked up from the germline V gene (reference sequence), are DFQATT and SNEGSKA. The CDR3 numbers 15 residues from cysteine through phenylalanine. Of the read, only the CDR3 DNA is kept; its 45 bases are in frame from base 1. Relative to germline, V is missing 1 base and J is missing 2 bases, with 3 bases of the junction outside any gene match. The clonotype was recovered from a male donor with ankylosing spondylitis. The sequenced sample was blood, either unsorted or a sorted T cell fraction (not recorded which). The chain links TRBV20-1 with TRBJ2-1; 9 nucleotides in the junction match TRBD2. The DNA sequence reads TGCAGTGCTAGAGTGGCTAGCGGGGCCTACAATGAGCAGTTCTTC. This yields the protein CSARVASGAYNEQFF.